The 10 T cell receptor beta chains below come from one sample, sequenced in a study of blood T cell repertoires in COVID-19. The assay was immunoSEQ multiplex PCR, and TCRdb's table has in-frame clones only and misses some. The sample lists over 100,000 clones, approximately 90% occurring once. The source material was peripheral blood. These receptors were taken from a man over 45 with acute or convalescent COVID-19.

Written as DNA, the CDR3 is TGTGCCACTCGTGAGGGAGGCGGCTACACCTTC. Translating it yields CATREGGGYTF. V usage is TRBV19 and J usage is TRBJ1-2; the D is unclear. From germline, CDR1 is LNHDA and CDR2 SQIVND (reference sequence). The CDR3 has 11 residues. V lost 10 bases to trimming and J lost 8 bases, with 14 bases between them.

The chain carries TRBV5-4 and TRBJ1-2, with D perhaps matching TRBD1 (6 bases). CDR1 and CDR2 (germline): SGHNT, YYREEE (reference sequence). Deletions cut 4 bases from V and 4 bases from J, with 14 bases between. CDR3 length: 14 amino acids. For the CDR3, the DNA is TGTGCCAGCAGCATCGGACAGAAATCCTATGGCTACACCTTC. Protein product: CASSIGQKSYGYTF.

The sample holds one count of this clone. The chain links TRBV29-1 to TRBJ1-1; no clear D. V lost 0 bases, J lost 1 base, and 9 bases lay in between. Germline CDR1 and CDR2: SQVTM and ANQGSEA. CDR3 length equals 14 residues. The DNA for the CDR3 is TGCAGCGTTGAAGATCAAGGCGGGAACACTGAAGCTTTCTTT. This encodes CSVEDQGGNTEAFF. Combining the CDR3 with reference TRBV29-1 and TRBJ1-1 gives the whole variable domain SAVISQKPSRDICQRGTSLTIQCQVDSQVTMMFWYRQQPGQSLTLIATANQGSEATYESGFVIDKFPISRPNLTFSTLTVSNMSPEDSSIYLCSVEDQGGNTEAFFGQGTRLTVV.

The rearrangement joins TRBV19 to TRBJ1-2; tentative D call: TRBD1 (6 bases). The CDR3 totals 13 residues. Germline loops: CDR1 LNHDA, CDR2 SQIVND (reference sequence). V was cut by 3 bases and J by 2 bases, with 7 bases left in between. The CDR3 loop reads CASSITGNYGYTF. CDR3 sequence (DNA): TGTGCCAGTAGTATTACAGGGAACTATGGCTACACCTTC.

The chain is built from TRBV7-2 and TRBJ2-3; 8 bases line up with TRBD2. The germline gives CDR1 SGHTA, CDR2 FQGNSA. Germline trimming cut 5 bases from V and 6 bases from J; bases unmatched to any gene: 10. This CDR3 is built from 15 residues. CDR3 sequence (DNA): TGTGCCAGCAGCGCCTTGGTAGCGGGGTACGATACGCAGTATTTT. It yields the protein CASSALVAGYDTQYF.

About this clone: This sample includes further DNA sequences coding for the same CDR3. The chain employs TRBV5-4 and TRBJ2-5; 10 nucleotides line up with TRBD2. CDR1 SGHNT and CDR2 YYREEE come from the germline V gene (reference sequence). This CDR3 has 13 residues. The V segment lost 4 bases and the J segment 5 bases; nucleotides outside the gene matches: 2. CDR3 amino acids: CASSLAGVETQYF. DNA for the CDR3: TGTGCCAGCAGCCTAGCGGGGGTGGAGACCCAGTACTTC.

V usage is TRBV18 and J usage is TRBJ2-3; no reliable D call. The V gene lost 2 bases and the J gene lost 2 bases, with 5 bases spanning the gap. The germline V gene has CDR1 KGHSH and CDR2 LQKENI. The CDR3 loop spans 13 amino acids. CDR3 bases: TGTGCCAGCTCACCAGGCCTCACAGATACGCAGTATTTT. This translates into CASSPGLTDTQYF.

The V call is TRBV3-1 (or the pseudogene TRBV3-2), the J call TRBJ1-2, with 10 bases matching TRBD1. CDR1 and CDR2 (germline): LGHDT, YNNKEL (reference sequence). V shed 4 bases and J 8 bases; nucleotides not matched to a gene: 4. This CDR3 spans 13 amino acids. The CDR3 nucleotides read TGTGCCAGCAGCCGACAGGGGGCGGAGGGCTACACCTTC. The encoded protein is CASSRQGAEGYTF.

V gene TRBV30 combines with J gene TRBJ2-5; 8 bases match TRBD2. Per the germline V gene, CDR1 is GTSNPN and CDR2 is SVGIG (reference sequence). This CDR3 has 13 amino acids. V gave up 1 base and J gave up 5 bases; unmatched junction bases: 3. The CDR3 coding sequence is TGTGCCTGGAGTGCGGGGACTAGTGAGACCCAGTACTTC. Translation gives CAWSAGTSETQYF.

The chain is built from TRBV2 and TRBJ1-6; TRBD1 might be the D (5 bases). The CDR3 loop spans 14 amino acids. The V and J ends lost 4 bases and 9 bases respectively, with 13 bases between them. Per the germline V gene, CDR1 is SNHLY and CDR2 is FYNNEI. The CDR3, as DNA: TGTGCCAGCAGTGCGACAGCTACGGTTTCACCCCTCCACTTT. It is translated as CASSATATVSPLHF.